What follows is one T cell receptor (beta chain) and its context. Its antigen is still unknown. The germline V gene encodes CDR1 MNHNS and CDR2 SASEGT. J was trimmed by 5 bases and V by 3 bases; bases with no gene match: 9. This CDR3 has 16 amino acids. Profiling relied on immunoSEQ multiplex PCR, and the TCRdb table lists in-frame clones only, not all of them. In the table there are about 81,000 clones, 91% of which are singletons. This record belongs to a study of graft-versus-host responses after intestinal transplantation. Study-level results: There were GvH clones found in recipient marrow, and some of them appeared first in ileum or blood.

The sequence derives from a human donor who was the organ donor for an intestinal transplant. Specimen: unstimulated CD4+ T cells sorted from spleen or lymph node cells, collected before transplant. The J gene is TRBJ2-5, the V gene TRBV6-1; 10 bases align to TRBD1. The CDR3 DNA sequence: TGTGCCAGCAGTGATCAGCCGACAGGGGGCTTGGAGACCCAGTACTTC. It specifies CASSDQPTGGLETQYF.